The rows below give T cell receptor beta chains drawn from one sample of a study of somatic mutations in cytotoxic T cells in rheumatoid arthritis. TCRdb keeps only in-frame clones here, not all; method: immunoSEQ multiplex PCR. The repertoire holds some 11,000 clones, roughly 80% seen once, with roughly 13% in the top ten. The sequencing input was CD8+ T cells sorted from blood. These receptors were obtained from a man between 50 and 59 years old in good health. Both conserved end residues are part of each CDR3. The D gene is left open where the match is weak. The size of a clone is reported for some rows only, either as once, few or many, or as a class for expanded clones.

j_call,clone_size,v_call,d_call,cdr3_aa,cdr3_nt
TRBJ2-3,-,TRBV2,-,CASQVWKTSTDTQYF,TGTGCCAGCCAAGTATGGAAGACTAGCACAGATACGCAGTATTTT
TRBJ1-1,-,TRBV7-9,-,CASSLASVGGNTEAFF,TGTGCCAGCAGCTTAGCTTCGGTTGGGGGGAACACTGAAGCTTTCTTT
TRBJ2-3,-,TRBV6-5,-,CASSHMAGDTDTQYF,TGTGCCAGCAGCCACATGGCCGGAGACACAGATACGCAGTATTTT
TRBJ2-7,-,TRBV5-1,TRBD2,CASSLGTSGRYEQYF,TGCGCCAGCAGCTTGGGGACTAGCGGGAGATACGAGCAGTACTTC
TRBJ1-6,-,TRBV5-6,TRBD1,CASSIGQGAHSPLHF,TGTGCCAGCAGCATAGGACAGGGGGCGCATTCACCCCTCCACTTT
TRBJ2-5,-,TRBV6-1,-,CASSELAGGQETQYF,TGTGCCAGCAGTGAATTGGCCGGGGGACAAGAGACCCAGTACTTC
TRBJ2-1,-,TRBV18,TRBD1,CASSPRDREYNEQFF,TGTGCCAGCTCACCAAGGGACAGGGAGTACAATGAGCAGTTCTTC
TRBJ1-2,-,TRBV9,TRBD1,CASSATGGPVYGSYGYTF,TGTGCCAGCAGCGCTACAGGGGGCCCGGTGTATGGGAGCTATGGCTACACCTTC
TRBJ2-5,-,TRBV7-8,-,CASSRQPDRKETQYF,TGTGCCAGCAGCCGGCAGCCAGACCGAAAAGAGACCCAGTACTTC
TRBJ2-3,once,TRBV6-5,TRBD2,CASSGLAGGPDTQYF,TGTGCCAGCAGTGGACTAGCGGGGGGGCCAGATACGCAGTATTTT
TRBJ1-2,-,TRBV5-6,TRBD1,CASSFPPGTGGRGYTF,TGTGCCAGCAGCTTCCCTCCCGGGACAGGGGGTAGAGGCTACACCTTC
TRBJ1-1,-,TRBV28,-,CASSSATEAFF,TGTGCCAGCAGTTCCGCCACTGAAGCTTTCTTT
TRBJ1-1,few,TRBV5-1,-,CASSLGKGNTEAFF,TGCGCCAGCAGCTTAGGCAAAGGGAACACTGAAGCTTTCTTT
TRBJ1-1,-,TRBV13,-,CASNLGNTEAFF,TGTGCCAGCAACCTAGGAAACACTGAAGCTTTCTTT
TRBJ2-1,once,TRBV10-3,TRBD2,CAISVGLAGGPSYNEQFF,TGTGCCATCAGTGTGGGCCTAGCGGGGGGGCCCTCCTACAATGAGCAGTTCTTC